Listed below are T cell receptor beta chains from one sample, sequenced in a study of blood T cell repertoires in COVID-19. Here immunoSEQ multiplex PCR was the method, and the copy in TCRdb shows in-frame clones only, minus some. The sample shows 200,000 to 250,000 clones, 70% to 90% of them seen only once. Sequenced: peripheral blood. The receptor source for this set is a man aged 50-59 years with COVID-19, enrolled during active disease. The CDR3 runs from the conserved cysteine through the conserved F or W. D genes are given only for firm matches. Only some rows state a clone size, as once, few, many or a class for expanded clones.

J: TRBJ2-7; size: -; D: -; V: TRBV11-2; DNA: TGTGCCAGCAGCTTAGAAGGGAGGATCTCCTACGAGCAGTACTTC; CDR3: CASSLEGRISYEQYF
J: TRBJ2-7; size: -; D: -; V: TRBV5-1; DNA: TGCGCCAGCAGCCTGGACAACTCCTACGAGCAGTACTTC; CDR3: CASSLDNSYEQYF
J: TRBJ2-1; size: -; D: -; V: TRBV27; DNA: TGTGCCAGCAGTTTATTATGGCTTGGCGGCAGGGGTTCCTACAATGAGCAGTTCTTC; CDR3: CASSLLWLGGRGSYNEQFF
J: TRBJ2-7; size: -; D: -; V: TRBV7-9; DNA: TGTGCCAGCAGCTTGAAATGGGGGCTCTACGAGCAGTACTTC; CDR3: CASSLKWGLYEQYF
J: TRBJ2-1; size: -; D: -; V: TRBV6-5; DNA: TGTGCCAGCAGTTACGGAAACCCCGGGAATGAGCAGTTCTTC; CDR3: CASSYGNPGNEQFF
J: TRBJ2-1; size: -; D: TRBD2; V: TRBV5-6; DNA: TGTGCCAGCAGCTTAACTAGCGGGACCAATGAGCAGTTCTTC; CDR3: CASSLTSGTNEQFF
J: TRBJ1-2; size: once; D: -; V: TRBV28; DNA: TGTGCCAGCAGCAGCCCGAAAGGGACTCTACGTAACTATGGCTACACCTTC; CDR3: CASSSPKGTLRNYGYTF
J: TRBJ1-2; size: -; D: -; V: TRBV9; DNA: TGTGCCAGCAGCGCCACAGGGCCCTATGGCTACACCTTC; CDR3: CASSATGPYGYTF
J: TRBJ2-3; size: -; D: TRBD2; V: TRBV6-5; DNA: TGTGCCAGCAGGACCCCGGGGGGGAATACGCAGTATTTT; CDR3: CASRTPGGNTQYF
J: TRBJ1-2; size: few; D: -; V: TRBV6-5; DNA: TGTGCCAGCAGTTACACCCCTGACAGTGAATATGGCTACACCTTC; CDR3: CASSYTPDSEYGYTF
J: TRBJ2-2; size: -; D: -; V: TRBV19; DNA: TGTGCCAGTACCACTTTCTCGGGGAGCACCGGGGAGCTGTTTTTT; CDR3: CASTTFSGSTGELFF
J: TRBJ1-1; size: -; D: -; V: TRBV6-2/TRBV6-3; DNA: TGTGCCAGCAGCAATAACGCGGGGGAGACTGAAGCTTTCTTT; CDR3: CASSNNAGETEAFF
J: TRBJ2-3; size: -; D: -; V: TRBV5-4; DNA: TGTGCCAGCAGCTCCGGACCTAGCAGGTCACTCGATACGCAGTATTTT; CDR3: CASSSGPSRSLDTQYF
J: TRBJ2-3; size: -; D: TRBD2; V: TRBV9; DNA: TGTGCCAGCACTCGTTCAGCGGGGGTCACAGATACGCAGTATTTT; CDR3: CASTRSAGVTDTQYF
J: TRBJ2-7; size: -; D: TRBD2; V: TRBV7-9; DNA: TGTGCCAGCAGCCGCTCCGGGACTAGCGGGGGATACGAGCAGTACTTC; CDR3: CASSRSGTSGGYEQYF
J: TRBJ2-1; size: -; D: TRBD1; V: TRBV7-9; DNA: TGTGCCAGCAGCTGGAACAGGGGGCGCCCCTACAATGAGCAGTTCTTC; CDR3: CASSWNRGRPYNEQFF
J: TRBJ1-1; size: -; D: -; V: TRBV7-9; DNA: TGTGCCAGCAGCCCCCCAAGGGGCGGTAGCACTGAAGCTTTCTTT; CDR3: CASSPPRGGSTEAFF
J: TRBJ2-1; size: -; D: TRBD2; V: TRBV5-6; DNA: TGTGCCAGCAGCTTACCGACTAGCGGGGGACAGGTGGGTGAGCAGTTCTTC; CDR3: CASSLPTSGGQVGEQFF
J: TRBJ1-5; size: -; D: -; V: TRBV15; DNA: TGTGCCACCAGCGTCCCGGGGAGCGACAATCAGCCCCAGCATTTT; CDR3: CATSVPGSDNQPQHF
J: TRBJ2-1; size: -; D: -; V: TRBV5-8; DNA: TGTGCCAGCAGCTTGGTAGAACCGGGACTCAATGAGCAGTTCTTC; CDR3: CASSLVEPGLNEQFF
J: TRBJ1-2; size: -; D: -; V: TRBV7-6; DNA: TGTGCCAGCAGCCCGAGGGGACGGGACATTCACCCCCTTGGCTACACCTTC; CDR3: CASSPRGRDIHPLGYTF
J: TRBJ2-2; size: -; D: TRBD2; V: TRBV28; DNA: TGTGCCAGCAGGCCGGACGGCGGGGGCGGGGAGCTGTTTTTT; CDR3: CASRPDGGGGELFF
J: TRBJ1-5; size: many; D: -; V: TRBV6-2/TRBV6-3; DNA: TGTGCCAGCAGTTACTCACCGGGGGGGAGGACTCAGCCCCAGCATTTT; CDR3: CASSYSPGGRTQPQHF
J: TRBJ2-1; size: -; D: -; V: TRBV11-1; DNA: TGTGCCAGCAGCGCGGACAGTTACAATGAGCAGTTCTTC; CDR3: CASSADSYNEQFF
J: TRBJ2-7; size: -; D: TRBD1; V: TRBV2; DNA: TGTGCCAGCAGTGATTTCACAGGGGCCCCCCATGAGCAGTACTTC; CDR3: CASSDFTGAPHEQYF
J: TRBJ2-2; size: -; D: TRBD1; V: TRBV19; DNA: TGTGCCAGTAGTCCCAGGGGGCCTGGGGAGCTGTTTTTT; CDR3: CASSPRGPGELFF
J: TRBJ2-1; size: -; D: TRBD2; V: TRBV7-9; DNA: TGTGCCAGCAGCCGGAGCGGGAGCTCCTACAATGAGCAGTTCTTC; CDR3: CASSRSGSSYNEQFF
J: TRBJ1-2; size: few; D: TRBD1; V: TRBV13; DNA: TGTGCCAGCAGCTTAGCTGGTCGGGGACAGTTCTATGGCTACACCTTC; CDR3: CASSLAGRGQFYGYTF
J: TRBJ2-4; size: -; D: -; V: TRBV11-2; DNA: TGTGCCAGCAGCTTGGCCGCGGGACCCCGATTAAACATTCAGTACTTC; CDR3: CASSLAAGPRLNIQYF
J: TRBJ1-3; size: -; D: TRBD1; V: TRBV15; DNA: TGTGCCACCAGCAGAGTACAGGGGGGAGGAAACACCATATATTTT; CDR3: CATSRVQGGGNTIYF
J: TRBJ1-3; size: -; D: -; V: TRBV7-9; DNA: TGTGCCAGCAGCTTAGGCGGGGGGCCAGGAAACACCATATATTTT; CDR3: CASSLGGGPGNTIYF
J: TRBJ2-5; size: -; D: TRBD2; V: TRBV3-1/TRBV3-2; DNA: TGTGCCAGCAGCCAAGAAGGACTAGCGGTATACCAAGAGACCCAGTACTTC; CDR3: CASSQEGLAVYQETQYF
J: TRBJ2-7; size: -; D: -; V: TRBV11-1; DNA: TGTGCCAGCAGCCCCCTGATCGGGGGAACGTCTGGCGAGCAGTACTTC; CDR3: CASSPLIGGTSGEQYF
J: TRBJ2-7; size: -; D: TRBD1; V: TRBV5-1; DNA: TGCGCCAGCAGCTTGGAGGCAGGGGGCTCCTACGAGCAGTACTTC; CDR3: CASSLEAGGSYEQYF
J: TRBJ1-2; size: -; D: -; V: TRBV4-3; DNA: TGCGCCAGCAAGAGGGACACGGTCGCCGACTATGGCTACACCTTC; CDR3: CASKRDTVADYGYTF
J: TRBJ2-2; size: -; D: -; V: TRBV5-6; DNA: TGTGCCAGCAGCGACGACTATACTAACACCGGGGAGCTGTTTTTT; CDR3: CASSDDYTNTGELFF
J: TRBJ1-5; size: -; D: TRBD1; V: TRBV19; DNA: TGTGCCAGTAGTGGGGACAGGCGATATCAGCCCCAGCATTTT; CDR3: CASSGDRRYQPQHF
J: TRBJ1-6; size: few; D: -; V: TRBV25-1; DNA: TGTGCCACCAAGGGGGAAGGCCATAATTCACCCCTCCACTTT; CDR3: CATKGEGHNSPLHF
J: TRBJ2-5; size: -; D: -; V: TRBV27; DNA: TGTGCCAGCAGTGTACTGCAGGGGGGAGAGACCCAGTACTTC; CDR3: CASSVLQGGETQYF
J: TRBJ2-7; size: -; D: TRBD2; V: TRBV2; DNA: TGTGCCAGCAGGGGCGGCGCGGCGGGAGTCTCCGAGCAGTACTTC; CDR3: CASRGGAAGVSEQYF
J: TRBJ1-2; size: -; D: -; V: TRBV18; DNA: TGTGCCAGCTCACCAGGGGATGCGGGTGGCTACACCTTC; CDR3: CASSPGDAGGYTF
J: TRBJ2-7; size: -; D: TRBD1; V: TRBV6-2/TRBV6-3; DNA: TGTGCCAGCAGCATGACAGGGAGCTCCTACGAGCAGTACTTC; CDR3: CASSMTGSSYEQYF
J: TRBJ1-5; size: -; D: -; V: TRBV5-8; DNA: TGTGCCAGCAGCCTTGGGACAAGCGGCAATCAGCCCCAGCATTTT; CDR3: CASSLGTSGNQPQHF
J: TRBJ2-7; size: few; D: TRBD1; V: TRBV11-2; DNA: TGTGCCAGCAGCTCTCACAGGGGGAAAGGTTACGAGCAGTACTTC; CDR3: CASSSHRGKGYEQYF
J: TRBJ1-6; size: once; D: -; V: TRBV20-1; DNA: TGCAGTGCGAGTATCCAGGGGAATAATTCACCCCTCCACTTT; CDR3: CSASIQGNNSPLHF
J: TRBJ1-2; size: -; D: TRBD1; V: TRBV6-2/TRBV6-3; DNA: TGTGCCAGCAGTTACTCCGACAGGGGGCAAGATGGCTACACCTTC; CDR3: CASSYSDRGQDGYTF
J: TRBJ2-2; size: -; D: -; V: TRBV2; DNA: TGTGCCAGCAACCCGAGACTGGGTGCCGGGGAGCTGTTTTTT; CDR3: CASNPRLGAGELFF